The 7 T cell receptor beta chains below all came from one sample that was sequenced in a study of shared clonotypes between healthy human individuals. Method: immunoSEQ multiplex PCR; TCRdb's copy keeps in-frame clones and lacks some. The data contain about 2.3 million clones, about 90% of them singletons. Sequenced input: naive CD4+ T cells from PBMCs. Subset given: CD45RA+ positively selected. These receptors all stem from a man between 18 and 29 years old in good health. Some clones in this sample may be carry-over from other donors' samples.

J is TRBJ2-7 and V is TRBV28; TRBD2 matches at 16 bases. Per germline, CDR1 MDHEN and CDR2 SYDVKM. This CDR3 contains 17 residues. V dropped 5 bases and J dropped 2; count of bases not matched to a gene: 6. This CDR3 is CASSQTGTSGGAYEQYF. The CDR3 DNA is TGTGCCAGCAGTCAGACCGGGACTAGCGGGGGGGCCTACGAGCAGTACTTC.

Concerning this clone itself: The identical CDR3 is also encoded by other nucleotide sequences in the sample. The rearrangement uses TRBV6-5 and TRBJ2-7, with 10 bases matching TRBD1. Germline CDR1 reads MNHEY; CDR2 reads SVGAGI. Unmatched junction bases numbered 6, after V lost 3 bases and J lost 4 bases. CDR3 length equals 15 residues. The CDR3 nucleotides read TGTGCCAGCAGTTATCAGGGACAGGGGTTATACGAGCAGTACTTC. This encodes CASSYQGQGLYEQYF.

A remark on this clone: This sample also contains other DNA sequences that code for the same CDR3. The chain carries TRBV7-2 and TRBJ1-2; D unresolved. Germline V gene data show CDR1 as SGHTA and CDR2 as FQGNSA. CDR3 length: 14 residues. V was trimmed by 3 bases and J by 2 bases, leaving 10 bases between them. CDR3 nucleotide sequence: TGTGCCAGCAGCTTTAGCGGCACCAACTATGGCTACACCTTC. Protein sequence: CASSFSGTNYGYTF.

The J gene is TRBJ2-2, the V gene TRBV11-3, with a tentative D call TRBD2 (5 bases). In germline, CDR1 is SGHNT, CDR2 YENEEA. This CDR3 comprises 14 residues. The ends were cut back, 4 bases at V and 2 bases at J, with 8 bases in the middle. The CDR3: CASSSDSNTGELFF. DNA for the CDR3: TGTGCCAGCAGCTCGGACTCAAACACCGGGGAGCTGTTTTTT.

This chain uses TRBV5-6 with TRBJ1-1; 8 nucleotides agree with TRBD1. Germline CDR1 is SGHDT and CDR2 is YYEEEE. The CDR3 is made up of 15 amino acids. V shed 3 bases, J shed 1 base, and the junction held 5 bases outside the gene matches. Here the CDR3 reads CASSSAGTGNTEAFF. The CDR3 DNA reads as TGTGCCAGCAGCTCCGCTGGGACAGGGAACACTGAAGCTTTCTTT.

The chain joins TRBV28 to TRBJ2-7; D uncertain. V lost 4 bases and J 2 bases, leaving 15 bases between the germline ends. This CDR3 is 15 amino acids long. Germline CDR1 reads MDHEN; CDR2 reads SYDVKM. CDR3: CASSSPQAATYEQYF. The CDR3 nucleotides read TGTGCCAGCAGTTCCCCCCAGGCTGCCACCTACGAGCAGTACTTC. The full variable domain, in which reference TRBV28 and TRBJ2-7 provide the parts outside the CDR3, is DVKVTQSSRYLVKRTGEKVFLECVQDMDHENMFWYRQDPGLGLRLIYFSYDVKMKEKGDIPEGYSVSREKKERFSLILESASTNQTSMYLCASSSPQAATYEQYFGPGTRLTVT.

The chain has TRBV25-1 and TRBJ2-3; D is possibly TRBD2 (7 bases). Trimming shortened V by 3 bases and J by 9 bases, and 13 bases separated the two germline ends. The germline CDR1 and CDR2 sequences are MGHDK and SYGVNS. The CDR3 consists of 13 residues. CDR3 loop: CASSDPRGATQYF. CDR3 nucleotide sequence: TGTGCCAGCAGTGACCCCCGGGGGGCAACGCAGTATTTT.